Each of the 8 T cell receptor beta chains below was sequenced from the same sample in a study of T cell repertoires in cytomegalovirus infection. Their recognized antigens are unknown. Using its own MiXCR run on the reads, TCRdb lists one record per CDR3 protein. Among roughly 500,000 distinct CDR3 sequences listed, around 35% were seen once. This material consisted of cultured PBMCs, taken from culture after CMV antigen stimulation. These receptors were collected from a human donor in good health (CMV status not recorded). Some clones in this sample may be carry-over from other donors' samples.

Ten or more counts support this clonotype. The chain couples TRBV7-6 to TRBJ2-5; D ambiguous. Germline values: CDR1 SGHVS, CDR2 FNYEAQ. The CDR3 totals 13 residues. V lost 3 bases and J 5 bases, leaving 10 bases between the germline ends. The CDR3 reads CASSFGQWETQYF. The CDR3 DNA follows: TGTGCCAGCAGCTTCGGGCAATGGGAGACCCAGTACTTC.

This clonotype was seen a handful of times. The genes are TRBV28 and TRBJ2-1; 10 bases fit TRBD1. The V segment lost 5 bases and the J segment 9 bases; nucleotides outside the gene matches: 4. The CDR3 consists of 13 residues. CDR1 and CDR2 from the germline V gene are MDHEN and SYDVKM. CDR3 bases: TGTGCCAGCAGTATAGGGACAGGGGCTGAGCAGTTCTTC. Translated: CASSIGTGAEQFF. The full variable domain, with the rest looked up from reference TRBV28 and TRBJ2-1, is DVKVTQSSRYLVKRTGEKVFLECVQDMDHENMFWYRQDPGLGLRLIYFSYDVKMKEKGDIPEGYSVSREKKERFSLILESASTNQTSMYLCASSIGTGAEQFFGPGTRLTVL.

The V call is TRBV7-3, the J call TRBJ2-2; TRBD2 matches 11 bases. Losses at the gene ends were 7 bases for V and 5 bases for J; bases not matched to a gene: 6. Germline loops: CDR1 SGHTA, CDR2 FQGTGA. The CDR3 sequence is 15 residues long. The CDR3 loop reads CASNPLAGGTGELFF. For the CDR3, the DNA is TGTGCCAGCAACCCTTTAGCGGGAGGGACCGGGGAGCTGTTTTTT.

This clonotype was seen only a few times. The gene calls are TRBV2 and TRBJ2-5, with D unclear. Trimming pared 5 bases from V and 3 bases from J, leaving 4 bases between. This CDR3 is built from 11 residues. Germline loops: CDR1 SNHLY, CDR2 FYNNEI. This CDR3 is CASSIKETQYF. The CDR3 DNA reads TGTGCCAGCAGTATAAAAGAGACCCAGTACTTC.

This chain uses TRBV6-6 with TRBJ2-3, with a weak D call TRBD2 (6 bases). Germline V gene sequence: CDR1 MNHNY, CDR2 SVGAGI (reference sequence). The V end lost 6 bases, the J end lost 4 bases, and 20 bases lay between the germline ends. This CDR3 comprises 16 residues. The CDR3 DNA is TGTGCCAGCAGCTGGGGGGTAGATGAAGGACCAGATACGCAGTATTTT. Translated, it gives CASSWGVDEGPDTQYF.

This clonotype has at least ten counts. The CDR3 DNA sequence: TGTGCCAGCAGCTTAAATTTAAAATTGAGCACAGATACGCAGTATTTT. Residues: CASSLNLKLSTDTQYF. J is TRBJ2-3 and V is TRBV7-2; D unresolved. V lost 2 bases and J 0 bases, leaving 12 bases between the germline ends. The CDR3 has 16 residues. The germline CDR1 and CDR2 sequences are SGHTA and FQGNSA.

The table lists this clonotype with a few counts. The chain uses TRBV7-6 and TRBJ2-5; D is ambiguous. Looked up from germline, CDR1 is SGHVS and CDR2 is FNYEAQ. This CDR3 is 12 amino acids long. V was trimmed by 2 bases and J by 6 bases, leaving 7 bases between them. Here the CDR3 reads CASSLFGQTQYF. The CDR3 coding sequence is TGTGCCAGCAGCTTATTCGGGCAGACCCAGTACTTC. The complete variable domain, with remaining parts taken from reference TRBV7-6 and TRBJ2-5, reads GAGVSQSPRYKVTKRGQDVALRCDPISGHVSLYWYRQALGQGPEFLTYFNYEAQQDKSGLPNDRFSAERPEGSISTLTIQRTEQRDSAMYRCASSLFGQTQYFGPGTRLLVL.

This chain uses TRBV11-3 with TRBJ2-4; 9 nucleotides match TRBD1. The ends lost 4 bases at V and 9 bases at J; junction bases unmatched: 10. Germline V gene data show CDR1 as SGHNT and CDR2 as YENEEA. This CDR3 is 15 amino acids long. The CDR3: CASSSGQGRSTIQYF. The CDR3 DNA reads TGTGCCAGCAGCTCGGGACAGGGTCGATCAACCATTCAGTACTTC.